This T cell receptor beta chain is from a study of identical twins. Notes on the study in general: It was out-of-frame TCR alpha sharing in monozygotic twins that models underestimated.

This clonotype appeared a few times. Its target is unknown. TCRdb processed the 5' RACE reads anew with MiXCR; each CDR3 protein has one entry. The sample lists 700,000 or so distinct CDR3 sequences, 21% seen once, with around 4.4% in the top ten. V was clipped by 3 bases and J by 6 bases; unmatched bases: 4. Germline loops: CDR1 ENHRY, CDR2 SYGVKD. The CDR3 runs 14 residues. Each donor (without exception) was a healthy Caucasian. Another study also made use of these data, one on T cells expressing NK-cell markers.

The sequence derives from a woman between 18 and 30 years old in good health. The rearrangement joins TRBV10-3 to TRBJ2-7, with 11 bases fitting TRBD2. The material sequenced was PBMCs. CDR3 sequence: CAISDGLAGGEQYF. The CDR3 DNA reads as TGTGCCATCAGTGACGGGCTAGCGGGAGGCGAGCAGTACTTC.